This T cell receptor (beta chain) was observed in a study of blood T cells in healthy people across ages. Whole-study findings and limits: Roughly linear declines in TCR beta diversity per million T cells occurred with age. There were more naive CD4+ cells and higher diversity in long-lived donors than in aged donors.

Per the germline V gene, CDR1 is SGHTA and CDR2 is FQGTGA. V shed 4 bases and J 6 bases; nucleotides not matched to a gene: 6. The CDR3 has 15 residues. Per sample, extraction of total RNA gave at least 6 micrograms in every case. A word on this clonotype: Its target is unknown.

Next came a second PCR, run for about 7 to 12 cycles, which used a sample-barcoded 5' primer along with a J-beta primer mix. TCRdb independently ran MiXCR on the 5' RACE reads; one entry per CDR3 protein. The sample consists of 730,000 or so distinct CDR3 sequences, roughly 45% of them appearing once. The source material was blood. This TCR was sampled from an older woman in good health. The J gene is TRBJ2-3, the V gene TRBV7-3; 11 bases map to TRBD2. CDR3 sequence: CASSSSGGSGDTQYF. The CDR3 DNA reads as TGTGCCAGCAGCTCTAGCGGGGGGTCAGGGGATACGCAGTATTTT.